These T cell receptor beta chains were read from a single sample in a study of shared clonotypes between healthy human individuals. TCRdb keeps only in-frame clones here, not all; method: immunoSEQ multiplex PCR. The profile shows hundreds of thousands of clones, roughly 72% of them singletons. Source material: PBMCs. Source of these receptors: a woman aged 40 to 50 in good health. Some clones in this sample may be carry-over from other donors' samples. Each CDR3 is given with its conserved first and last residue. D genes are given only for firm matches. Size values are once, few and many counts, or a class for expanded clones, and some rows have none.

>few|TRBD2|TRBJ2-1|TRBV18
TGTGCCAGCTCACCACAGACTAGCGTCACCTACAATGAGCAGTTCTTC
CASSPQTSVTYNEQFF
>NA|NA|TRBJ2-1|TRBV2
TGTGCCAGCAGTTCGAGTCGCGAGTTTAACAATGAGCAGTTCTTC
CASSSSREFNNEQFF
>NA|TRBD2|TRBJ2-1|TRBV19
TGTGCCAGTAGTACACTAGCGGGAGTCGATAATGAGCAGTTCTTC
CASSTLAGVDNEQFF
>NA|NA|TRBJ2-3|TRBV7-2
TGTGCCAGCAGCCGAGAAGTGACTAGAAGCACAGATACGCAGTATTTT
CASSREVTRSTDTQYF
>NA|NA|TRBJ1-1|TRBV6-5
TGTGCCAGCAGCCTAGGGGGGGGGCAGAAGGCTTTCTTT
CASSLGGGQKAFF
>NA|TRBD1|TRBJ1-2|TRBV11-2
TGTGCCAGCAGCCGGCTGGGCAGGGGGCCAGACTATGGCTACACCTTC
CASSRLGRGPDYGYTF
>few|TRBD2|TRBJ2-7|TRBV25-1
TGTGCCAGCATTCGGGGGGGGAAGTCTCCCCAAAACTACGAGCAGTACTTC
CASIRGGKSPQNYEQYF
>NA|NA|TRBJ1-1|TRBV5-1
TGCGCCAGCAGATCTTCACTTACAAGAAACACTGAAGCTTTCTTT
CASRSSLTRNTEAFF
>once|NA|TRBJ1-4|TRBV2
TGTGCCAGCAGTGAATTTTGGCAGGAGGCCGGAAAACTGTTTTTT
CASSEFWQEAGKLFF
>NA|TRBD1|TRBJ1-1|TRBV5-1
TGCGCCAGCAGCTTACCGACAGGGAAGTTAAGGAACACTGAAGCTTTCTTT
CASSLPTGKLRNTEAFF
>NA|TRBD2|TRBJ2-5|TRBV11-2
TGTGCCAGCAGCCCCCAACTAGCGGGAGCGTACGGGACCCAGTACTTC
CASSPQLAGAYGTQYF
>NA|NA|TRBJ2-7|TRBV7-3
TGTGCCAGCAGCTTAATGCAGGGAAGTCTCTACGAGCAGTACTTC
CASSLMQGSLYEQYF
>once|NA|TRBJ1-1|TRBV6-5
TGTGCCAGCAAGGGCAGTTGGAACACTGAAGCTTTCTTT
CASKGSWNTEAFF
>NA|NA|TRBJ1-5|TRBV10-3
TGTGCCATCAGTGAACTGGGACGCAATCAGCCCCAGCATTTT
CAISELGRNQPQHF
>NA|NA|TRBJ1-1|TRBV7-2
TGTGCCAGCAGCTCTCCAGGGGCTCCTACTGGTCTCTTT
CASSSPGAPTGLF
>few|TRBD2|TRBJ2-5|TRBV27
TGTGCCAGCAGCGTCGGACTAGCGGGAGAGGGGACCCAGTACTTC
CASSVGLAGEGTQYF
>NA|TRBD2|TRBJ2-7|TRBV18
TGTGCCAGCTCACCCCCCGGGGGGAGGAGCTACGAGCAGTACTTC
CASSPPGGRSYEQYF
>few|NA|TRBJ1-2|TRBV7-9
TGTGCCAGCAGCCCTGGGGGGGCGTGGTATGGCTACACCTTC
CASSPGGAWYGYTF
>NA|NA|TRBJ2-7|TRBV5-6
TGTGCCAGCAGCTCAATCTTCTACGAGCAGTACTTC
CASSSIFYEQYF
>NA|NA|TRBJ2-7|TRBV7-9
TGTGCCAGCAGCCCCGGTGTGCAGCACTACGAGCAGTACTTC
CASSPGVQHYEQYF
>NA|NA|TRBJ1-5|TRBV19
TGTGCCAGTAGTACCACAGGATCCAATCAGCCCCAGCATTTT
CASSTTGSNQPQHF
>once|TRBD1|TRBJ2-7|TRBV10-1
TGCGCCAGCAGCTCGGGACAGTCAGTCGAGCAGTACTTC
CASSSGQSVEQYF
>NA|NA|TRBJ2-7|TRBV7-2
TGTGCCAGCAGCCCCCGGGACCGATTGTACGAGCAGTACTTC
CASSPRDRLYEQYF
>few|NA|TRBJ1-3|TRBV30
TGTGCCTGGAGTGATGACATGCGGGATGGAAACACCATATATTTT
CAWSDDMRDGNTIYF
>few|TRBD1|TRBJ1-4|TRBV2
TGTGCCAGCAGTGATTCGGCGACAGGGGGCAGGAAACTGTTTTTT
CASSDSATGGRKLFF
>NA|NA|TRBJ2-3|TRBV27
TGTGCCAGCAGTTACTACAGGACCGATACGCAGTATTTT
CASSYYRTDTQYF
>NA|TRBD2|TRBJ2-2|TRBV19
TGTGCCAGTAGTATTGCGCTAGCGGGAGGGAACACCGGGGAGCTGTTTTTT
CASSIALAGGNTGELFF